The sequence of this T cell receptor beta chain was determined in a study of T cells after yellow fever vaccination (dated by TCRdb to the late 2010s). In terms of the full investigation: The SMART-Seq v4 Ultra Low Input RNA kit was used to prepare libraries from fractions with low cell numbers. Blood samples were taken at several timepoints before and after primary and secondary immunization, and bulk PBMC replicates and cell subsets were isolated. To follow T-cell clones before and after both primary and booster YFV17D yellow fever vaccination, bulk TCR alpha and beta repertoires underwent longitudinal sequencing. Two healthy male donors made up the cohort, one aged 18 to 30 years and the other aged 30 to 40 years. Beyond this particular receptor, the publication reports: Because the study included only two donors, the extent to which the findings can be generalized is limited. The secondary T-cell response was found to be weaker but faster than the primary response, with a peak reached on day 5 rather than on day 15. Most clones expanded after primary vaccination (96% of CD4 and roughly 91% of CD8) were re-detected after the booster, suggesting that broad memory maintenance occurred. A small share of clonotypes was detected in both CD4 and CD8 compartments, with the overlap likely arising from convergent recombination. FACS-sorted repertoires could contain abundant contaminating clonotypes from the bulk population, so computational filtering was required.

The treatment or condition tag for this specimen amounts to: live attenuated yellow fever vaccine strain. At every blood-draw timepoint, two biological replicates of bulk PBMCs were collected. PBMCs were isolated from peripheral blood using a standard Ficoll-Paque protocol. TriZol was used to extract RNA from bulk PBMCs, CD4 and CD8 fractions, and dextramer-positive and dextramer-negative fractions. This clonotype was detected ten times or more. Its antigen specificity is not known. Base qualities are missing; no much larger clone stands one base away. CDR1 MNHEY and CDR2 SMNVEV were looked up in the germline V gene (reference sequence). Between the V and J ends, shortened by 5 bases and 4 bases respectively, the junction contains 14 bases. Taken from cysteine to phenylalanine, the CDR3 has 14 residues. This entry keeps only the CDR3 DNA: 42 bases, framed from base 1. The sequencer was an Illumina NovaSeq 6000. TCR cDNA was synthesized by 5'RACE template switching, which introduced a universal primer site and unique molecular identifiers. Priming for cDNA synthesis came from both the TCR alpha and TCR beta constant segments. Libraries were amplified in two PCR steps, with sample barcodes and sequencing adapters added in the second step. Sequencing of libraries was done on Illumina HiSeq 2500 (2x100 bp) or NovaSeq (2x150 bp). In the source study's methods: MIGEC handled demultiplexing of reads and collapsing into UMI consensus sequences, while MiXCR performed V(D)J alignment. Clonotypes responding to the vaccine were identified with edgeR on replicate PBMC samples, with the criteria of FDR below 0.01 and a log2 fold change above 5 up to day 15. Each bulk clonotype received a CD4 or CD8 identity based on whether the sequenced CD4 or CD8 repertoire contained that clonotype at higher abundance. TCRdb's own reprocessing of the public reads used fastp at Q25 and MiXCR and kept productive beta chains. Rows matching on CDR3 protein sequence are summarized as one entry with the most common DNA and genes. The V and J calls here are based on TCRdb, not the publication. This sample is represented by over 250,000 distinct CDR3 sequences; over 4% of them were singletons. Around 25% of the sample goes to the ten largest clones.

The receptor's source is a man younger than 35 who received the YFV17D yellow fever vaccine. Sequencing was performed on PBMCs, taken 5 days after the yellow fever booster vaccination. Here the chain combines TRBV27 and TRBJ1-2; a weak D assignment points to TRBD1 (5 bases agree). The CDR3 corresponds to CASSRIRDAYGYTF. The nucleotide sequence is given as TGTGCCAGCAGTCGAATCAGGGATGCCTATGGCTACACCTTC.